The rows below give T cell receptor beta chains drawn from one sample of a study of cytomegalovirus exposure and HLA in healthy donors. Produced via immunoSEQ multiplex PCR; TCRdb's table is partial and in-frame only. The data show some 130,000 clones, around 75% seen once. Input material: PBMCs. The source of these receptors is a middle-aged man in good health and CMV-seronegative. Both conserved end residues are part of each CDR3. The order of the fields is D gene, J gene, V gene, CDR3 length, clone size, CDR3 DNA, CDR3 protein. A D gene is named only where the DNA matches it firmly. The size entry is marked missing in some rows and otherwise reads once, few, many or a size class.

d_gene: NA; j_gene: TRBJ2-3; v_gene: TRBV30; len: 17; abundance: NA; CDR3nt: TGTGCCTGGAGTGCCTCCTCCTACGGGGTTAGCACAGATACGCAGTATTTT; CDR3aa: CAWSASSYGVSTDTQYF
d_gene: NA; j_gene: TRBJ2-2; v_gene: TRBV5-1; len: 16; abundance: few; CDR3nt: TGCGCCAGCAGCTTAAGGGGGAGGGCCGAAGACGGGGAGCTGTTTTTT; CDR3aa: CASSLRGRAEDGELFF
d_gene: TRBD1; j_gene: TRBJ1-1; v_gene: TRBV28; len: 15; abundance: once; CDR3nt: TGTGCCAGCACCCCCACGGGACAGTCGAACACTGAAGCTTTCTTT; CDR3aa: CASTPTGQSNTEAFF
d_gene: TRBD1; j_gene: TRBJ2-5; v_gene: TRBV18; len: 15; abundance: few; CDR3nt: TGTGCCAGCTCACTTGACAGGGGAAGTGGTGAGACCCAGTACTTC; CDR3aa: CASSLDRGSGETQYF
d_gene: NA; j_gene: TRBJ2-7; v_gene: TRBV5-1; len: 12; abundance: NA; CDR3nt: TGCGCCAGCAGCTTGGCCCCCGGGGAGCAGTACTTC; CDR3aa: CASSLAPGEQYF
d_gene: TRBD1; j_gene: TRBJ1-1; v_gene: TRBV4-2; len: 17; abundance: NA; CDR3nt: TGTGCCAGCAGCCAAAACGACAGGGGCTTCATGAACACTGAAGCTTTCTTT; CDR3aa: CASSQNDRGFMNTEAFF
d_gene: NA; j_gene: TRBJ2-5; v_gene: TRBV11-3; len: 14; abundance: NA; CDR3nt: TGTGCCAGCTCCGCTGGTCCGCAGCAAGAGACCCAGTACTTC; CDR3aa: CASSAGPQQETQYF
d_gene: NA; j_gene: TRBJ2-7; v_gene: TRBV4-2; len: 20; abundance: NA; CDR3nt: TGTGCCAGCAGCCAAGTCCGGGGGGCTTTATCTGATTTTGGGATCCACGAGCAGTACTTC; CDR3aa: CASSQVRGALSDFGIHEQYF
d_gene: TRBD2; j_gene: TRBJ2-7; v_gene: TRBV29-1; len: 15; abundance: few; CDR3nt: TGCAGCGTTCTGAAACTAGCGGGAGTTTCCTACGAGCAGTACTTC; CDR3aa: CSVLKLAGVSYEQYF
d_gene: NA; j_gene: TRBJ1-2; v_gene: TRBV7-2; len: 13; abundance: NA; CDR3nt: TGTGCCAGCAGCGACCGACAGATGAATGGCTACACCTTC; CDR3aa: CASSDRQMNGYTF
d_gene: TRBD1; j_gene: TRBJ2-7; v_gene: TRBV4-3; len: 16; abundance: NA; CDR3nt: TGCGCCAGCAGCCAAGATTGGTCACAGGGGGCTCACGAGCAGTACTTC; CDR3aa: CASSQDWSQGAHEQYF
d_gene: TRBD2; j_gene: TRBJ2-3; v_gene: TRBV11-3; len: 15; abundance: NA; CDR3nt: TGTGCCAGCAGCGCTAGCGGGGCTTTCACAGATACGCAGTATTTT; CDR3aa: CASSASGAFTDTQYF
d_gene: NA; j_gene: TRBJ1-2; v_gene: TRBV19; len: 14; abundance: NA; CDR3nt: TGTGCCAGTAGTTTGGAGGGACGGACCTATGGCTACACCTTC; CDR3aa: CASSLEGRTYGYTF
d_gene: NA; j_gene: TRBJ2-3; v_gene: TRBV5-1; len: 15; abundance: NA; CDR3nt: TGCGCCAGCAGCTTGGGCGGGTTGACCCCAGATACGCAGTATTTT; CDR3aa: CASSLGGLTPDTQYF
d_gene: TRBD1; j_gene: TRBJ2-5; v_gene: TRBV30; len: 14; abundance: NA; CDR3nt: TGTGCCTGGAGGGACAGGGCGAAACAAGAGACCCAGTACTTC; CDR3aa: CAWRDRAKQETQYF
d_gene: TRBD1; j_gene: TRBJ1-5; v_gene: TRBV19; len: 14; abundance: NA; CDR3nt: TGTGCCAGTAGCATCACAGGGGGCAATCAGCCCCAGCATTTT; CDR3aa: CASSITGGNQPQHF
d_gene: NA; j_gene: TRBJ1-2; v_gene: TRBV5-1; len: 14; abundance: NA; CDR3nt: TGCGCCAGCAGCTTGGTGGGGGGGCAAGAAGGCTACACCTTC; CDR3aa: CASSLVGGQEGYTF
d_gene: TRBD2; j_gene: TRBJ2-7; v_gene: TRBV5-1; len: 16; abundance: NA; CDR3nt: TGCGCCAGCAGCTTATCTAGCGGGCGGTTATACTACGAGCAGTACTTC; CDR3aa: CASSLSSGRLYYEQYF
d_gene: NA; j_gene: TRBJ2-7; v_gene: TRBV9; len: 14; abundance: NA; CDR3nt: TGTGCCAGCAGCGTGGGGCCGGGACTTTGGGAGCAGTACTTC; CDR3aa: CASSVGPGLWEQYF
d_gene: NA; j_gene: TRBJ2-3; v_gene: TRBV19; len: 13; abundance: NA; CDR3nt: TGTGCCAGTAGTTCGAGCCCCACAGATACGCAGTATTTT; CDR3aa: CASSSSPTDTQYF